A selection of T cell receptor beta chains follows, all from one sample in a study of T cell responses to AZD1222 COVID-19 vaccine. Clones were sequenced by immunoSEQ multiplex PCR, and TCRdb holds only the in-frame ones, with some missing. This table has 150,000 to 200,000 clones, roughly nine tenths appearing once. Here the sequenced sample was peripheral blood, taken 28 days after the second AZD1222 dose. The receptors were sampled from an adult who received the AZD1222 COVID-19 vaccine. Both conserved end residues are part of each CDR3. Fields, in order: J gene, clone size, V gene, D gene, CDR3 protein, CDR3 DNA. The D gene is left open where the match is weak. A row's size may be missing; if present it is once, few, many or a size class.

TRBJ2-1 . TRBV7-9 TRBD2 CASSLGAGSSYNEQFF TGTGCCAGCAGCTTAGGAGCGGGGAGCTCCTACAATGAGCAGTTCTTC
TRBJ2-3 . TRBV7-9 . CASSPADGEPGTQYF TGTGCCAGCAGCCCGGCCGACGGGGAGCCGGGTACGCAGTATTTT
TRBJ1-1 . TRBV29-1 TRBD1 CSVIADREVRTEAFF TGCAGCGTTATAGCCGACAGGGAGGTTCGGACTGAAGCTTTCTTT
TRBJ1-2 . TRBV3-1/TRBV3-2 . CASSQDPGIYGYTF TGTGCCAGCAGCCAAGATCCCGGGATCTATGGCTACACCTTC
TRBJ1-1 . TRBV3-1/TRBV3-2 . CASGLGIPRRLNTEAFF TGTGCCAGCGGGTTGGGGATTCCCCGACGGTTGAACACTGAAGCTTTCTTT
TRBJ2-1 . TRBV27 TRBD1 CASKPGTDYNEQFF TGTGCCAGCAAACCCGGGACAGATTACAATGAGCAGTTCTTC
TRBJ1-4 . TRBV27 TRBD1 CASSEYGKGQGELAF TGTGCCAGCAGTGAGTATGGAAAAGGACAGGGGGAGTTAGCCTTC
TRBJ1-1 once TRBV2 . CASFQGENTEAFF TGTGCCAGCTTCCAGGGTGAAAACACTGAAGCTTTCTTT
TRBJ2-1 once TRBV11-2 . CASSSESSYNEQFF TGTGCCAGCAGCAGCGAAAGCTCCTACAATGAGCAGTTCTTC
TRBJ2-5 . TRBV19 . CASTLHWGAQETQYF TGTGCCAGTACCCTCCATTGGGGGGCCCAAGAGACCCAGTACTTC
TRBJ1-2 . TRBV30 . CAWSGGFNYGYTF TGTGCCTGGAGTGGGGGGTTTAACTATGGCTACACCTTC
TRBJ2-7 . TRBV28 TRBD2 CASSIMASGVEQYF TGTGCCAGCAGTATTATGGCTAGCGGGGTCGAGCAGTACTTC
TRBJ2-2 . TRBV28 . CASSFGGRDGELFF TGTGCCAGCAGTTTTGGGGGCCGGGACGGGGAGCTGTTTTTT
TRBJ2-2 . TRBV11-1 . CASSLRGASTGELFF TGTGCCAGCAGCTTAAGGGGGGCGAGCACCGGGGAGCTGTTTTTT
TRBJ1-2 . TRBV6-5 . CASSVDGAYGYTF TGTGCCAGCAGCGTAGACGGCGCCTATGGCTACACCTTC
TRBJ1-1 . TRBV12-3/TRBV12-4 . CASSLRVSGEAFF TGTGCCAGCAGTTTACGGGTCTCGGGTGAAGCTTTCTTT
TRBJ1-5 . TRBV6-5 . CASSRVSGIPQHF TGTGCCAGCAGTCGAGTCTCGGGAATCCCCCAGCATTTT
TRBJ1-4 . TRBV4-1 . CASSQISRPNEKLFF TGCGCCAGCAGCCAAATCAGCCGCCCTAATGAAAAACTGTTTTTT
TRBJ1-3 once TRBV10-2 . CASSESQRNTIYF TGCGCCAGCAGTGAGTCCCAGCGAAACACCATATATTTT
TRBJ2-6 . TRBV6-5 . CASSTGSGANVLTF TGTGCCAGCAGCACAGGCTCTGGGGCCAACGTCCTGACTTTC
TRBJ2-5 . TRBV10-1 . CASSRFSEGTQYF TGCGCCAGCAGTCGGTTCAGCGAAGGGACCCAGTACTTC
TRBJ2-1 . TRBV5-1 . CASSLSGANNEQFF TGCGCCAGCAGCTTGTCAGGAGCAAACAATGAGCAGTTCTTC
TRBJ2-4 . TRBV6-6 . CASNGAAKNIQYF TGTGCCAGCAATGGGGCAGCCAAAAACATTCAGTACTTC
TRBJ1-1 . TRBV9 . CASSAPGANTEAFF TGTGCCAGCAGCGCGCCGGGGGCAAACACTGAAGCTTTCTTT
TRBJ2-7 . TRBV4-1 . CASSRALDYEQYF TGCGCCAGCAGCCGAGCCTTGGACTACGAGCAGTACTTC
TRBJ2-7 . TRBV5-6 . CASSLGQSYEQYF TGTGCCAGCAGCTTGGGACAGTCCTACGAGCAGTACTTC
TRBJ2-5 . TRBV6-1 TRBD1 CASSEAETGGETQYF TGTGCCAGCAGTGAAGCAGAGACAGGGGGCGAGACCCAGTACTTC
TRBJ1-1 . TRBV19 . CASGGPTEAFF TGTGCCAGTGGAGGGCCCACTGAAGCTTTCTTT
TRBJ2-7 . TRBV5-5 TRBD1 CASSTDRGIGEQYF TGTGCCAGCAGCACGGACAGGGGGATCGGCGAGCAGTACTTC
TRBJ2-4 . TRBV11-2 . CASSSGPEQYF TGTGCCAGCAGCTCCGGACCCGAACAGTACTTC
TRBJ1-6 . TRBV5-6 . CASSIPVGQSVSSPLHF TGTGCCAGCAGCATTCCCGTCGGACAGTCCGTAAGTTCACCCCTCCACTTT
TRBJ1-3 . TRBV5-6 . CASSLGQARNTIYF TGTGCCAGCAGCTTGGGACAGGCTCGAAACACCATATATTTT
TRBJ2-1 . TRBV13 . CASSPPTISGNEQFF TGTGCCAGCAGCCCCCCAACTATATCGGGCAATGAGCAGTTCTTC
TRBJ1-5 . TRBV3-1/TRBV3-2 . CASSQEYTGTRNQPQHF TGTGCCAGCAGCCAAGAATATACAGGGACAAGAAATCAGCCCCAGCATTTT
TRBJ2-1 . TRBV12-3/TRBV12-4 . CASSRWEYNEQFF TGTGCCAGCAGCCGGTGGGAGTACAATGAGCAGTTCTTC
TRBJ1-1 once TRBV20-1 . CSASDPRTENTEAFF TGCAGTGCTAGTGATCCGAGGACAGAGAACACTGAAGCTTTCTTT
TRBJ1-1 . TRBV2 . CASKRATEAFF TGTGCCAGCAAGAGGGCGACTGAAGCTTTCTTT
TRBJ2-1 . TRBV5-8 . CASSSIGQLQFF TGTGCCAGCAGCTCGATCGGACAGCTTCAGTTCTTC
TRBJ1-3 . TRBV27 . CASSLYPESGNTIYF TGTGCCAGCAGTTTGTACCCGGAATCTGGAAACACCATATATTTT
TRBJ1-1 . TRBV9 . CASSVDHMNTEAFF TGTGCCAGCAGCGTAGACCACATGAACACTGAAGCTTTCTTT
TRBJ1-4 . TRBV2 . CASKRGGQENEKLFF TGTGCCAGCAAACGGGGGGGACAAGAAAATGAAAAACTGTTTTTT
TRBJ2-2 . TRBV2 TRBD2 CASSTGAGPNTGELFF TGTGCCAGCAGTACGGGAGCGGGGCCGAACACCGGGGAGCTGTTTTTT
TRBJ1-2 . TRBV6-5 . CASRGVYGYTF TGTGCCAGCAGGGGGGTCTATGGCTACACCTTC